The 30 T cell receptor beta chains below come from one sample, sequenced in a study of T cell responses to AZD1222 COVID-19 vaccine. TCRdb's copy holds only in-frame clones and misses some; the assay was immunoSEQ multiplex PCR. The sample has more than 110,000 clones; roughly 90% are singletons. Sequencing used peripheral blood, obtained on day 0 of AZD1222 vaccination. The receptor set was obtained from an adult in good health.

This clone was observed a single time. The rearrangement uses TRBV27 and TRBJ1-1, with a possible D match to TRBD1 (6 bases). V was clipped by 3 bases and J by 1 base, with 12 bases between them. The CDR3 length is 15 residues. Germline-derived CDR1 and CDR2 are MNHEY and SMNVEV (reference sequence). In DNA form, the CDR3 reads TGTGCCAGCAGTTTGAACAGGGTAAGGAACACTGAAGCTTTCTTT. It yields the protein CASSLNRVRNTEAFF.

This clone appeared once. V is TRBV27 and J is TRBJ2-7; D perhaps matches TRBD1 (6 bases). Trimming stripped 2 bases from V and 4 bases from J, with 9 bases between. The CDR3 loop spans 13 amino acids. Germline loops: CDR1 MNHEY, CDR2 SMNVEV (reference sequence). This CDR3 is CASSLNRAYEQYF. The CDR3 region has the DNA TGTGCCAGCAGTTTAAACAGGGCGTACGAGCAGTACTTC.

The rearrangement uses TRBV3-1 (or the pseudogene TRBV3-2) and TRBJ2-7; D call uncertain. CDR3 length: 14 residues. Germline CDR1 reads LGHDT; CDR2 reads YNNKEL (reference sequence). Trimming cost V 2 bases and J 4 bases, with 12 bases left between them. This chain's CDR3 is CASSQMAASYEQYF. CDR3 sequence (DNA): TGTGCCAGCAGCCAAATGGCTGCGTCTTACGAGCAGTACTTC.

The chain has TRBV6-5 and TRBJ2-7; D tentatively reads TRBD1 or TRBD2 (5 bases each). V was shortened by 8 bases and J by 4 bases, with 18 bases between the two germline ends. CDR1 is MNHEY and CDR2 is SVGAGI in the germline V gene. This CDR3 is built from 14 residues. CDR3 region: CASHRPRGPYEQYF. In DNA, the CDR3 is TGTGCCAGCCACCGACCACGGGGCCCGTACGAGCAGTACTTC.

The J gene is TRBJ1-1, the V gene TRBV10-3; D is unclear. Germline values: CDR1 ENHRY, CDR2 SYGVKD. The CDR3 has 12 amino acids. Trimming removed 0 bases from V and 8 bases from J, with 7 bases in between. CDR3 DNA sequence: TGTGCCATCAGTGAGTCTGTGGGGGAAGCTTTCTTT. This gives the protein CAISESVGEAFF.

The chain carries TRBV11-1 and TRBJ2-2; perhaps TRBD2 as D (6 bases). CDR1 and CDR2 from the germline V gene are SGHAT and FQDESV (reference sequence). The CDR3 length is 15 residues. The V end lost 2 bases, the J end lost 4 bases, and 11 bases lay between the germline ends. The CDR3 spells CASSLRGEGTGELFF. Here the CDR3 DNA reads TGTGCCAGCAGCTTACGCGGGGAAGGCACCGGGGAGCTGTTTTTT.

This clone came up once. V and J are TRBV9 and TRBJ2-7, with D tentatively TRBD1 or TRBD2 (5 bases each). Germline V CDR1 and CDR2: SGDLS, YYNGEE. V shed 0 bases and J shed 6 bases, with 10 bases lying between them. The CDR3 covers 13 residues. CDR3 sequence reads: CASSVVGGREQYF. The DNA for the CDR3 is TGTGCCAGCAGCGTAGTTGGGGGTCGCGAGCAGTACTTC.

The CDR3 DNA is TGCGCCAGCAGACCGGGACAGGCGAACACTGAAGCTTTCTTT. The encoded protein is CASRPGQANTEAFF. The chain couples TRBV10-1 to TRBJ1-1; 8 bases fit TRBD1. The CDR3 extends over 14 amino acids. Germline trimming cut 6 bases from V and 1 base from J; bases unmatched to any gene: 4. CDR1 and CDR2 from the germline V gene are WNHNN and SYGVQD (reference sequence).

The chain employs TRBV15 and TRBJ2-2; D gene ambiguous. This CDR3 has 13 residues. Looked up from germline, CDR1 is LNHNV and CDR2 is YYDKDF (reference sequence). The germline V and J ends were trimmed by 6 bases and 6 bases, with 11 bases remaining between them. The CDR3 loop is CATSFDGSGELFF. The DNA of the CDR3 is TGTGCCACCAGTTTCGATGGCTCCGGGGAGCTGTTTTTT.

The chain uses TRBV28 and TRBJ2-1, with a tentative D call TRBD1 (6 bases). Germline V lookup: CDR1 MDHEN, CDR2 SYDVKM. The length of the CDR3 is 15 residues. V was trimmed by 6 bases and J by 4 bases, leaving 16 bases between them. The CDR3 is CASRALQQGYNEQFF. In nucleotides, the CDR3 is TGTGCCAGCAGAGCTCTCCAACAGGGTTACAATGAGCAGTTCTTC. The full variable domain, its missing parts supplied by reference TRBV28 and TRBJ2-1, is DVKVTQSSRYLVKRTGEKVFLECVQDMDHENMFWYRQDPGLGLRLIYFSYDVKMKEKGDIPEGYSVSREKKERFSLILESASTNQTSMYLCASRALQQGYNEQFFGPGTRLTVL.

The chain links TRBV7-8 to TRBJ1-1; tentative D call: TRBD1 (6 bases). CDR1 SGHVS and CDR2 FQNEAQ come from the germline V gene. The V gene lost 1 base and the J gene lost 2 bases, with 11 bases spanning the gap. The CDR3 totals 15 residues. The CDR3 coding sequence is TGTGCCAGCAGCTTAGAACCAGGGGTTAACACTGAAGCTTTCTTT. It is translated as CASSLEPGVNTEAFF.

V is TRBV5-5 and J is TRBJ2-6; no clear D gene. The germline CDR1 and CDR2 sequences are SGHKS and YYEKEE (reference sequence). The CDR3 loop spans 18 amino acids. The ends were cut back, 0 bases at V and 0 bases at J, with 13 bases in the middle. Here the CDR3 DNA reads TGTGCCAGCAGCTTGGCGTCAGGATACCCCTCTGGGGCCAACGTCCTGACTTTC. Its protein product is CASSLASGYPSGANVLTF.

The chain joins TRBV19 to TRBJ1-5, with a weak D call TRBD1 (5 bases). This CDR3 is 16 amino acids long. Per germline, CDR1 LNHDA and CDR2 SQIVND (reference sequence). V shed 5 bases and J shed 7 bases, with 21 bases lying between them. As DNA, the CDR3 is TGTGCCAGTAGTGGGCCAGGGAGGGTGTGGGGCCAGCCCCAGCATTTT. Protein sequence: CASSGPGRVWGQPQHF. The full variable domain, completed using reference TRBV19 and TRBJ1-5, is DGGITQSPKYLFRKEGQNVTLSCEQNLNHDAMYWYRQDPGQGLRLIYYSQIVNDFQKGDIAEGYSVSREKKESFPLTVTSAQKNPTAFYLCASSGPGRVWGQPQHFGDGTRLSIL.

As to this clone: The sample contains more than one DNA sequence encoding this CDR3. The chain has TRBV12-3 or TRBV12-4 and TRBJ1-2, with a weak D call TRBD1 (5 bases). Trimming cost V 4 bases and J 6 bases, with 9 bases left between them. The CDR3 runs 12 residues. The CDR3, as DNA: TGTGCCAGCAGTTCCGGGGGTGATGGCTACACCTTC. Amino acids: CASSSGGDGYTF.

The gene calls are TRBV5-1 and TRBJ1-3; D remains unclear. There are 14 residues in the CDR3. In germline, CDR1 is SGHRS, CDR2 YFSETQ. V was shortened by 0 bases and J by 4 bases, with 8 bases between the two germline ends. CDR3 DNA sequence: TGCGCCAGCAGCTTGGCCTCGACAGGAAACACCATATATTTT. Residues: CASSLASTGNTIYF.

V usage is TRBV11-3 and J usage is TRBJ2-1; 9 positions match TRBD2. This CDR3 has 18 residues. Losses at the gene ends were 5 bases for V and 4 bases for J; bases not matched to a gene: 15. Per the germline V gene, CDR1 is SGHNT and CDR2 is YENEEA. The CDR3 sequence is CASSPRPGASGTYNEQFF. In DNA, the CDR3 is TGTGCCAGCAGCCCCCGACCCGGGGCTAGCGGGACTTACAATGAGCAGTTCTTC.

This sequence joins TRBV3-1 (or the pseudogene TRBV3-2) and TRBJ2-7, with D perhaps matching TRBD2 (6 bases). From germline, CDR1 is LGHDT and CDR2 YNNKEL (reference sequence). V lost 2 bases to trimming and J lost 2 bases, with 10 bases between them. This CDR3 has 14 residues. Written as DNA, the CDR3 is TGTGCCAGCAGCCAACTTAGCGGAACCTACGAGCAGTACTTC. It codes for CASSQLSGTYEQYF.

The chain is built from TRBV10-1 and TRBJ2-2, with TRBD1 matching 10 bases. The germline CDR1 and CDR2 sequences are WNHNN and SYGVQD (reference sequence). V dropped 8 bases and J dropped 4; count of bases not matched to a gene: 10. The CDR3 is 16 amino acids. This CDR3 is CASAGTGVLGTGELFF. The CDR3 DNA is TGCGCCAGCGCCGGGACAGGGGTACTCGGCACCGGGGAGCTGTTTTTT.

The rearrangement links TRBV19 to TRBJ1-2; a possible D gene is TRBD1 (5 bases). This CDR3 spans 17 amino acids. Trimming removed 4 bases from V and 0 bases from J, with 18 bases in between. Germline lookup yields CDR1 LNHDA and CDR2 SQIVND (reference sequence). The CDR3 DNA follows: TGTGCCAGTAGTAAGGCCCCGGGACGGACTACTAACTATGGCTACACCTTC. It yields the protein CASSKAPGRTTNYGYTF.

The J gene is TRBJ2-3, the V gene TRBV5-1; perhaps D is TRBD1 or TRBD2 (5 bases each). Deletions cut 0 bases from V and 2 bases from J, with 7 bases between. Germline CDR1 is SGHRS and CDR2 is YFSETQ. The CDR3 is made up of 14 amino acids. CDR3 in DNA: TGCGCCAGCAGCTTGGGGGACCACACAGATACGCAGTATTTT. As protein: CASSLGDHTDTQYF.

The chain uses TRBV5-1 and TRBJ1-6; TRBD1 agrees at 9 bases. V dropped 1 base and J dropped 3; count of bases not matched to a gene: 5. Germline V gene data show CDR1 as SGHRS and CDR2 as YFSETQ. The CDR3 is 17 amino acids. The CDR3 loop reads CASSLTGGPIYNSPLHF. The CDR3 DNA reads as TGCGCCAGCAGCTTGACAGGGGGCCCTATCTATAATTCACCCCTCCACTTT.

V and J are TRBV7-2 and TRBJ2-6; 8 nucleotides agree with TRBD1. The CDR3 extends over 16 amino acids. V was pared by 5 bases and J by 2 bases, with 5 bases of the junction left unmatched. From germline, CDR1 is SGHTA and CDR2 FQGNSA. The CDR3 DNA is TGTGCCAGCAGCCCAAGACAGGGGACTGGGGCCAACGTCCTGACTTTC. This encodes CASSPRQGTGANVLTF. Drawing the rest from reference TRBV7-2 and TRBJ2-6, the complete variable domain is GAGVSQSPSNKVTEKGKDVELRCDPISGHTALYWYRQSLGQGLEFLIYFQGNSAPDKSGLPSDRFSAERTGGSVSTLTIQRTQQEDSAVYLCASSPRQGTGANVLTFGAGSRLTVL.

V and J are TRBV28 and TRBJ1-4; D is uncertain. The V gene's germline CDR1 is MDHEN and CDR2 SYDVKM. Trimming left V 5 bases short and J 0 bases short, with 13 bases between. The CDR3 spans 16 residues. In DNA, the CDR3 is TGTGCCAGCAGTCCCCGTAGTCCTACAACTAATGAAAAACTGTTTTTT. Translated: CASSPRSPTTNEKLFF.

The chain links TRBV6-5 to TRBJ2-3, with D perhaps being TRBD1 or TRBD2 (5 bases each). Germline CDR1 MNHEY, CDR2 SVGAGI. The CDR3 is 15 amino acids. The ends were cut back, 6 bases at V and 3 bases at J, with 16 bases in the middle. The CDR3 bases are TGTGCCAGCAGGAAGCCCCAGGGCGGGACAGATACGCAGTATTTT. This sequence encodes CASRKPQGGTDTQYF.

This clone was counted once. The chain carries TRBV5-8 and TRBJ2-7; tentatively, D is TRBD1 (6 bases). The CDR3 sequence is 12 residues long. Germline lookup yields CDR1 SGHTS and CDR2 YDEGEE. The V end lost 5 bases, the J end lost 4 bases, and 10 bases lay between the germline ends. The CDR3 DNA is TGTGCCAGCAGTTCAGGACAGTACGAGCAGTACTTC. This encodes CASSSGQYEQYF.

The V and J genes are TRBV19 and TRBJ1-3, with 8 bases aligning to TRBD1. Germline lookup yields CDR1 LNHDA and CDR2 SQIVND (reference sequence). The ends lost 4 bases at V and 2 bases at J; junction bases unmatched: 4. The CDR3 is made up of 15 amino acids. The CDR3 coding sequence is TGTGCCAGTAGTACGGTGACAGGGGCTGGAAACACCATATATTTT. It yields the protein CASSTVTGAGNTIYF.

Here the CDR3 DNA reads TGTGCCAGCAGTTCTGAGAACACCGGGGAGCTGTTTTTT. Translating gives CASSSENTGELFF. This rearrangement joins TRBV12-3 or TRBV12-4 to TRBJ2-2, with D uncertain. The CDR3 length is 13 residues. Trimming took off 4 bases at V and 1 base at J, with 4 bases between the two ends.

The chain carries TRBV6-9 and TRBJ2-7, with 11 bases lining up with TRBD2. This CDR3 contains 14 residues. CDR1 MNHGY and CDR2 SVAAGI come from the germline V gene. V shed 3 bases, J shed 6 bases, and the junction held 4 bases outside the gene matches. Written as DNA, the CDR3 is TGTGCCAGCAGTTACCTAGCGGGGGGTGTCGAGCAGTACTTC. It specifies CASSYLAGGVEQYF.

This chain's CDR3 is CASSLDTDYGYTF. The CDR3 DNA follows: TGCGCCAGCAGCTTAGACACTGACTATGGCTACACCTTC. V usage is TRBV5-1 and J usage is TRBJ1-2; D call uncertain. V lost 2 bases, J lost 3 bases, and 8 bases lay in between. The CDR3 contains 13 residues. Germline V CDR1 and CDR2: SGHRS, YFSETQ.

The V call is TRBV30, the J call TRBJ2-1; TRBD1 matches 10 bases. Trimming cost V 3 bases and J 6 bases; bases outside gene matches: 8. The CDR3 length is 15 residues. In germline, CDR1 is GTSNPN, CDR2 SVGIG (reference sequence). CDR3 bases: TGTGCCTGGAGACCCCGGGGGACAGGGGTCAATGAGCAGTTCTTC. Amino acids: CAWRPRGTGVNEQFF.